Below, one T cell receptor (beta chain) is given with its context. This specimen belongs to a study of T cells after yellow fever vaccination. MiXCR was run by TCRdb on the 5' RACE reads, yielding one entry per CDR3 protein. The data contain hundreds of thousands of distinct CDR3 sequences, 12% of them singletons. The CDR3 consists of 15 residues. CDR1 SGHVS and CDR2 FQNEAQ come from the germline V gene. V dropped 5 bases and J dropped 5; count of bases not matched to a gene: 8. The TCR comes from a man aged 30 to 39 who received the YFV17D yellow fever vaccine. The sample here was PBMCs, taken on the day of the yellow fever booster vaccination. V gene TRBV7-8 combines with J gene TRBJ2-1; 8 nucleotides line up with TRBD2. CDR3 protein: CASSEKRGHNNEQFF. The CDR3 DNA reads TGTGCCAGCAGCGAAAAGCGGGGGCACAACAATGAGCAGTTCTTC. Combining the CDR3 with reference TRBV7-8 and TRBJ2-1 gives the whole variable domain GAGVSQSPRYKVAKRGQDVALRCDPISGHVSLFWYQQALGQGPEFLTYFQNEAQLDKSGLPSDRFFAERPEGSVSTLKIQRTQQEDSAVYLCASSEKRGHNNEQFFGPGTRLTVL.